The next 13 T cell receptor beta chains were all read from a single sample in a study of technical replicates of blood from a handful of donors. Sequenced by immunoSEQ multiplex PCR; TCRdb stores in-frame clones only, minus some. The sample holds tens of thousands of clones, roughly 98% seen once. Material for sequencing was T cells isolated from PBMCs. These receptors all come from a human donor in good health.

The rearrangement joins TRBV28 to TRBJ2-7; 11 nucleotides agree with TRBD1. The CDR3 loop spans 17 amino acids. The germline gives CDR1 MDHEN, CDR2 SYDVKM. The V gene end was trimmed by 0 bases and the J gene end by 5 bases; junction bases not matched to a gene: 9. The CDR3 DNA is TGTGCCAGCAGTTTATGGGCCGTTGGACAGGGGGCCGACGAGCAGTACTTC. Translation gives CASSLWAVGQGADEQYF.

The chain has TRBV28 and TRBJ1-1; a weak D match, TRBD1 (5 bases). The germline CDR1 and CDR2 sequences are MDHEN and SYDVKM. V dropped 8 bases and J dropped 4 bases, with 14 bases sitting between them. This CDR3 region has 13 residues. The CDR3 loop reads CASGGQGGTEAFF. The CDR3 bases are TGTGCCAGCGGGGGTCAGGGAGGCACTGAAGCTTTCTTT.

The chain is built from TRBV11-2 and TRBJ2-3, with 9 nucleotides matching TRBD1. CDR1 is SGHAT and CDR2 is FQNNGV in the germline V gene. V trimming: 0 bases; J trimming: 3 bases; junction bases outside the gene matches: 7. The CDR3 has 17 residues. The DNA of the CDR3 is TGTGCCAGCAGCTTAGACCTCGGACAGGGGATTACAGATACGCAGTATTTT. Amino acid sequence: CASSLDLGQGITDTQYF.

V is TRBV5-6 and J is TRBJ2-7; D is unclear. The V gene's germline CDR1 is SGHDT and CDR2 YYEEEE. Trimming cost V 4 bases and J 3 bases, with 17 bases left between them. The CDR3 has 15 residues. CDR3 residues: CASSASLPRGYEQYF. The CDR3 bases are TGTGCCAGCAGCGCCTCGTTACCTCGAGGCTACGAGCAGTACTTC.

The rearrangement uses TRBV5-6 and TRBJ1-2; 7 bases are a match to TRBD1. This CDR3 is 12 amino acids long. The trim removed 6 bases at V and 3 bases at J, leaving 2 bases unmatched. The germline gives CDR1 SGHDT, CDR2 YYEEEE. CDR3 residues: CASTTGDYGYTF. CDR3 coding DNA: TGTGCCAGCACAACAGGGGACTATGGCTACACCTTC.

The rearrangement uses TRBV28 and TRBJ1-2, with 7 bases fitting TRBD1. The CDR3 loop spans 16 amino acids. V lost 6 bases, J lost 2 bases, and 12 bases stayed unmatched. Germline values: CDR1 MDHEN, CDR2 SYDVKM. The CDR3, as DNA: TGTGCCAGCAGAATCCAGGGACAGCCCTTCAACTATGGCTACACCTTC. It codes for CASRIQGQPFNYGYTF.

The J gene is TRBJ2-3, the V gene TRBV18; TRBD2 agrees at 9 bases. The CDR3 covers 18 residues. The J segment lost 4 bases and the V segment lost 2 bases, leaving 13 bases of the junction unmatched. Germline V CDR1 and CDR2: KGHSH, LQKENI. The chain's CDR3 is CASSPLGQLAGVSDTQYF. In nucleotides, the CDR3 is TGTGCCAGCTCACCATTAGGTCAATTAGCGGGAGTTTCAGATACGCAGTATTTT.

The rearrangement joins TRBV18 to TRBJ2-1; 11 bases line up with TRBD2. The CDR3 extends over 20 amino acids. CDR1 KGHSH and CDR2 LQKENI come from the germline V gene. The V and J ends lost 4 bases and 0 bases, in that order; junction bases with no gene match: 14. CDR3 sequence reads: CASSRSPRLAGLSSYNEQFF. DNA of the CDR3: TGTGCCAGCTCACGTTCTCCGAGACTAGCGGGATTAAGCTCCTACAATGAGCAGTTCTTC.

This chain joins TRBV18 and TRBJ2-7, with 7 nucleotides matching TRBD1. Trimming at V came to 3 bases and at J to 1 base, leaving 6 bases not matched to a gene. The length of the CDR3 is 15 residues. The germline CDR1 and CDR2 sequences are KGHSH and LQKENI. This chain's CDR3 is CASSPESGGSYEQYF. The CDR3 nucleotides are TGTGCCAGCTCACCCGAATCAGGGGGATCCTACGAGCAGTACTTC.

The V call is TRBV19, the J call TRBJ2-3; D may be TRBD2 (5 bases). The length of the CDR3 is 15 residues. Per the germline V gene, CDR1 is LNHDA and CDR2 is SQIVND (reference sequence). V lost 3 bases and J 0 bases, leaving 10 bases between the germline ends. The CDR3, as DNA: TGTGCCAGTAGTATTGGCGGGCCTAGCACAGATACGCAGTATTTT. Protein product: CASSIGGPSTDTQYF.

This chain links TRBV4-3 with TRBJ2-7; tentatively, D is TRBD1 (6 bases). CDR1 and CDR2 (germline): LGHNA, YSLEER. The CDR3 is 14 residues long. V dropped 5 bases and J dropped 9 bases, with 20 bases sitting between them. The CDR3 reads CASSDVLWTARQYF. As DNA, the CDR3 is TGCGCCAGCAGCGACGTACTGTGGACAGCGCGGCAGTACTTC.

This chain connects TRBV7-9 to TRBJ1-2; tentative D call: TRBD1 (5 bases). Germline V gene data show CDR1 as SEHNR and CDR2 as FQNEAQ (reference sequence). The V end lost 5 bases, the J end lost 2 bases, and 15 bases lay between the germline ends. The length of the CDR3 is 15 residues. DNA for the CDR3: TGTGCCAGCAGCCCCACAGGAAACTTCAACTATGGCTACACCTTC. It translates to CASSPTGNFNYGYTF.

The rearrangement links TRBV7-3 to TRBJ2-3, with TRBD2 matching over 15 bases. Trimming took 5 bases from V and 5 from J; bases not matched to a gene: 14. This CDR3 comprises 19 residues. Looked up from germline, CDR1 is SGHTA and CDR2 is FQGTGA. The CDR3 nucleotides read TGTGCCAGCAGCCCAAATCAACCGGGACTAGCGGGAGGTAGAGATACGCAGTATTTT. Its translation is CASSPNQPGLAGGRDTQYF.